Following are 24 T cell receptor beta chains from one sample sequenced in a study of cytomegalovirus exposure and HLA in healthy donors. Primers included in the PCR were 60 Vbeta and 13 Jbeta primers. Profiled with immunoSEQ multiplex PCR; TCRdb holds only in-frame clones, not every one. Of approximately 100,000 clones listed, roughly a tenth are singletons. What was sequenced was PBMCs. The source is a man in his fifties in good health and CMV-seropositive.

This clone occurred a few times. The chain is built from TRBV7-3 and TRBJ1-1; tentatively, D is TRBD1 (6 bases). The V end lost 5 bases, the J end lost 0 bases, and 13 bases lay between the germline ends. CDR1 is SGHTA and CDR2 is FQGTGA in the germline V gene. The CDR3 covers 15 residues. CDR3 residues: CASSAPDSMNTEAFF. As DNA, the CDR3 is TGTGCCAGCAGCGCCCCGGACAGCATGAACACTGAAGCTTTCTTT.

The chain employs TRBV28 and TRBJ2-7; 7 bases match TRBD1. The CDR3 runs to 13 residues. V was pared by 6 bases and J by 3 bases, with 5 bases of the junction left unmatched. Germline V gives CDR1 MDHEN, CDR2 SYDVKM. The CDR3, as DNA: TGTGCCAGCAGCTCGGACAGGTACTACGAGCAGTACTTC. Translated, it gives CASSSDRYYEQYF.

Remarks on this clone: This may arise from a read error, as a much more abundant clone is one base away. The same CDR3 arises from other DNA sequences in this sample as well. V usage is TRBV6-6 and J usage is TRBJ1-1; D is possibly TRBD1 (5 bases). This CDR3 is 13 amino acids long. Per germline, CDR1 MNHNY and CDR2 SVGAGI (reference sequence). V lost 4 bases to trimming and J lost 1 base, with 7 bases between them. The CDR3 nucleotides read TGTGCCAGCAGTTCGCAGGGGAACACTGAAGCTTTCTTT. As protein: CASSSQGNTEAFF.

The gene calls are TRBV5-6 and TRBJ2-2, with 7 bases that match TRBD1. The CDR3 contains 13 residues. The junction had 2 bases not matched to a gene; V was cut back by 4 bases and J by 5 bases. Looked up from germline, CDR1 is SGHDT and CDR2 is YYEEEE. CDR3 in amino acids: CASSPTGTGELFF. DNA of the CDR3: TGTGCCAGCAGCCCGACAGGGACCGGGGAGCTGTTTTTT.

This clone has only a few counts. The V call is TRBV5-4, the J call TRBJ2-1; 11 nucleotides match TRBD2. The junction had 2 bases not matched to a gene; V was cut back by 0 bases and J by 0 bases. Germline CDR1 is SGHNT and CDR2 is YYREEE (reference sequence). The CDR3 covers 17 residues. For the CDR3, the DNA is TGTGCCAGCAGCTTGGGACTAGCGGGAATCTCCTACAATGAGCAGTTCTTC. It is translated as CASSLGLAGISYNEQFF.

This chain uses TRBV6-6 with TRBJ1-1; tentative D call: TRBD1 (6 bases). Germline V CDR1 and CDR2: MNHNY, SVGAGI (reference sequence). With 0 bases removed from V and 1 base from J, the gap between germline ends came to 9 bases. This CDR3 is built from 15 residues. Here the CDR3 reads CASSYSQGGNTEAFF. DNA for the CDR3: TGTGCCAGCAGTTACTCCCAAGGGGGGAACACTGAAGCTTTCTTT.

The rearrangement uses TRBV30 and TRBJ1-1; D unresolved. Per the germline V gene, CDR1 is GTSNPN and CDR2 is SVGIG (reference sequence). The CDR3 has 12 residues. V lost 4 bases, J lost 1 base, and 7 bases lay in between. The CDR3 region has the DNA TGTGCCTGGAAGACGGGGAACACTGAAGCTTTCTTT. Translating it yields CAWKTGNTEAFF.

This sequence joins TRBV7-9 and TRBJ2-7, with TRBD2 matching 7 bases. The V and J ends lost 8 bases and 2 bases, in that order; junction bases with no gene match: 6. The CDR3 spans 13 residues. Germline CDR1 and CDR2: SEHNR and FQNEAQ (reference sequence). Here the CDR3 reads CASPGGDPYEQYF. CDR3 DNA sequence: TGTGCCAGCCCTGGGGGGGATCCCTACGAGCAGTACTTC.

In this sample, this clone turned up a few times. The chain couples TRBV7-9 to TRBJ2-2; 7 bases fit TRBD1. The junction had 4 bases not matched to a gene; V was cut back by 5 bases and J by 10 bases. The CDR3 is made up of 12 amino acids. CDR1 is SEHNR and CDR2 is FQNEAQ in the germline V gene (reference sequence). The CDR3, as DNA: TGTGCCAGCAGCCGACAGGGTGCGGAGCTGTTTTTT. Encoded protein: CASSRQGAELFF. Full variable domain (missing parts from reference TRBV7-9 and TRBJ2-2): DTGVSQNPRHKITKRGQNVTFRCDPISEHNRLYWYRQTLGQGPEFLTYFQNEAQLEKSRLLSDRFSAERPKGSFSTLEIQRTEQGDSAMYLCASSRQGAELFFGEGSRLTVL.

This clone was recorded a few times. The chain links TRBV7-9 to TRBJ1-4, with 9 nucleotides matching TRBD1. V gave up 6 bases and J gave up 4 bases; unmatched junction bases: 6. Germline CDR1 is SEHNR and CDR2 is FQNEAQ (reference sequence). This CDR3 region has 15 residues. The CDR3 spells CASRPGTGHNEKLFF. CDR3 nucleotide sequence: TGTGCCAGCAGGCCGGGGACAGGGCATAATGAAAAACTGTTTTTT.

This chain uses TRBV19 with TRBJ1-6, with 7 nucleotides matching TRBD1. The V gene end was trimmed by 3 bases and the J gene end by 7 bases; junction bases not matched to a gene: 6. The germline gives CDR1 LNHDA, CDR2 SQIVND (reference sequence). The CDR3 is made up of 15 amino acids. CDR3 DNA sequence: TGTGCCAGTAGTATGGCGACAGGGATGAATTCACCCCTCCACTTT. Its translation: CASSMATGMNSPLHF.

V is TRBV15 and J is TRBJ2-5, with a weak D call TRBD1 (5 bases). Germline loops: CDR1 LNHNV, CDR2 YYDKDF (reference sequence). V was pared by 7 bases and J by 5 bases, with 14 bases between. The CDR3 is 13 amino acids. CDR3 nucleotide sequence: TGTGCCACCACGTCACAGGAGCATGAGACCCAGTACTTC. Translated, it gives CATTSQEHETQYF.

This clone appeared a few times. This chain joins TRBV15 and TRBJ2-4; the D gene is possibly TRBD2 (6 bases). The length of the CDR3 is 12 residues. The V end lost 8 bases, the J end lost 8 bases, and 13 bases lay between the germline ends. The germline V gene encodes CDR1 LNHNV and CDR2 YYDKDF (reference sequence). The CDR3 bases are TGTGCCACCCGGGGGTCCTCGGACATTCAGTACTTC. It translates to CATRGSSDIQYF.

This clone came up a few times. V gene TRBV27 combines with J gene TRBJ2-7, with D unclear. Per germline, CDR1 MNHEY and CDR2 SMNVEV (reference sequence). This CDR3 has 14 amino acids. V lost 5 bases and J 0 bases, leaving 11 bases between the germline ends. Here the CDR3 DNA reads TGTGCCAGCAGTGAGCTCCCGGGCTCCTACGAGCAGTACTTC. It yields the protein CASSELPGSYEQYF.

The gene calls are TRBV10-3 and TRBJ1-6, with 8 bases aligning to TRBD1. Germline V gives CDR1 ENHRY, CDR2 SYGVKD. Trimming at V came to 6 bases and at J to 0 bases, leaving 1 base not matched to a gene. The CDR3 spans 15 residues. The CDR3 DNA sequence: TGTGCCATCAGCACAGGGGGCTCCTATAATTCACCCCTCCACTTT. It encodes CAISTGGSYNSPLHF.

This clone was recorded a few times. The genes are TRBV6-5 and TRBJ2-3, with TRBD1 matching 8 bases. CDR1 and CDR2 from the germline V gene are MNHEY and SVGAGI. CDR3 length: 14 residues. V gave up 7 bases and J gave up 3 bases; unmatched junction bases: 6. Here the CDR3 reads CASKPGQVTDTQYF. The CDR3 DNA reads as TGTGCCAGCAAACCGGGACAGGTAACAGATACGCAGTATTTT.

The V gene is TRBV6-4, the J gene TRBJ2-3, with TRBD2 as a possible D gene (5 bases). The V gene lost 4 bases and the J gene lost 2 bases, with 10 bases spanning the gap. CDR1 is MRHNA, CDR2 SNTAGT, per germline. There are 14 residues in the CDR3. The CDR3 DNA reads as TGTGCCAGCAGTGCGGAGCGGAACACAGATACGCAGTATTTT. Translated, it gives CASSAERNTDTQYF.

The sample holds a few counts of this clone. V is TRBV2 and J is TRBJ2-4; D is perhaps TRBD2 (8 bases). Trimming shortened V by 5 bases and J by 14 bases, and 16 bases separated the two germline ends. Germline V gene data show CDR1 as SNHLY and CDR2 as FYNNEI. The CDR3 contains 12 residues. The chain's CDR3 is CASSPGGDRKYF. The DNA of the CDR3 is TGTGCCAGCAGTCCCGGGGGGGACAGAAAGTACTTC.

This clone was picked up many times. This chain uses TRBV30 with TRBJ2-7; 9 nucleotides match TRBD2. CDR3 length equals 13 residues. CDR1 is GTSNPN and CDR2 is SVGIG in the germline V gene (reference sequence). J lost 0 bases, V lost 4 bases, and 1 base had no gene match. CDR3 loop: CAWTSGTSYEQYF. CDR3 in DNA: TGTGCCTGGACTAGCGGGACCTCCTACGAGCAGTACTTC.

The chain's CDR3 is CASRGRSLHEQFF. As DNA, the CDR3 is TGTGCCAGCAGGGGGAGGTCCCTCCATGAGCAGTTCTTC. The chain uses TRBV27 and TRBJ2-1; possibly TRBD2 for D (6 bases). CDR1 and CDR2 from the germline V gene are MNHEY and SMNVEV (reference sequence). CDR3 length equals 13 residues. The V and J ends lost 6 bases and 8 bases respectively, with 14 bases between them.

This rearrangement joins TRBV4-1 to TRBJ2-5; no firm D call. The CDR3 runs to 14 residues. V was cut by 2 bases and J by 6 bases, with 13 bases left in between. Per germline, CDR1 MGHRA and CDR2 YSYEKL. CDR3 in amino acids: CASSQLALLKTQYF. CDR3 sequence (DNA): TGCGCCAGCAGCCAACTCGCCCTGCTAAAGACCCAGTACTTC.

This clone was counted once. This chain links TRBV7-3 with TRBJ2-1; TRBD2 is a possible D gene (6 bases). V was shortened by 4 bases and J by 1 base, with 11 bases between the two germline ends. This CDR3 contains 15 residues. The V gene's germline CDR1 is SGHTA and CDR2 FQGTGA. The CDR3 loop reads CASSSGGASYNEQFF. In nucleotides, the CDR3 is TGTGCCAGCAGCTCGGGCGGGGCGTCCTACAATGAGCAGTTCTTC.

Here the CDR3 reads CASRSVTGLHEQYF. The CDR3 coding sequence is TGTGCAAGTCGCTCGGTTACAGGGTTACACGAGCAGTACTTC. J is TRBJ2-7 and V is TRBV12-2; TRBD1 was called by the table and not checked on the DNA. TRBV12-2 is a pseudogene. The length of the CDR3 is 14 residues.

This clone has a count of ten or more. The gene calls are TRBV7-9 and TRBJ1-2, with 7 nucleotides matching TRBD1. Germline V CDR1 and CDR2: SEHNR, FQNEAQ (reference sequence). V shed 2 bases, J shed 7 bases, and the junction held 10 bases outside the gene matches. CDR3 length equals 15 residues. In nucleotides, the CDR3 is TGTGCCAGCAGCTTATCGGACAGGATCTCCGCTGGCTACACCTTC. Encoded protein: CASSLSDRISAGYTF. The full variable domain, with the rest looked up from reference TRBV7-9 and TRBJ1-2, is DTGVSQNPRHKITKRGQNVTFRCDPISEHNRLYWYRQTLGQGPEFLTYFQNEAQLEKSRLLSDRFSAERPKGSFSTLEIQRTEQGDSAMYLCASSLSDRISAGYTFGSGTRLTVV.